Listed below are T cell receptor beta chains from one sample, sequenced in a study of technical replicates of blood from several donors. Clones were sequenced by immunoSEQ multiplex PCR, and TCRdb holds only the in-frame ones, with some missing. This table holds under 95,000 clones, 98% found once. Input material: T cells isolated from PBMCs. These receptors were collected from a human donor in good health. CDR3s leave out the opening cysteine and the closing phenylalanine or tryptophan. A D gene is named only where the DNA matches it firmly.

TRBD1,TRBJ1-1,TRBV7-9,ASSLKGAANTEAF
NA,TRBJ2-7,TRBV27,ASSLHQPGTYEQY
TRBD2,TRBJ2-7,TRBV6-1,ASSERLAGVLPREQY
NA,TRBJ2-3,TRBV7-2,ASSVTTDTQY
TRBD1,TRBJ2-2,TRBV28,ASSWTGSAGELF
TRBD1,TRBJ1-6,TRBV7-8,ASSWDRQASPLH
NA,TRBJ2-3,TRBV5-6,ASSPTGLLTDTQY
TRBD1,TRBJ2-7,TRBV2,ASISKGAVAYEQY
TRBD1,TRBJ1-2,TRBV29-1,SVERGQGLDGYT
NA,TRBJ2-5,TRBV9,ASSPQGGLGGGTQY
TRBD2,TRBJ2-5,TRBV5-1,ASSRASGRDQETQY
TRBD1,TRBJ2-3,TRBV11-2,ASRDIRGQGHTQY
TRBD1,TRBJ1-2,TRBV5-1,ASSVPLDRVGGLSNYGYT
TRBD2,TRBJ2-1,TRBV5-1,ASRLAGGLWNEQF
TRBD1,TRBJ1-2,TRBV2,ASSGQGSGGYT
NA,TRBJ1-1,TRBV28,ASTFPHRVEAF
NA,TRBJ2-1,TRBV9,ASSVGQKYNEQF
NA,TRBJ1-4,TRBV2,ASAQGNEKLF
NA,TRBJ2-5,TRBV7-9,ASSLWTLPETQY
TRBD1,TRBJ2-1,TRBV5-6,ASSFAQGAPYNEQF
TRBD2,TRBJ2-5,TRBV7-9,ASSPLRGTSGLLRTQY
NA,TRBJ2-7,TRBV7-2,ASSPGPNWEQY
TRBD2,TRBJ2-5,TRBV2,ASRAATSAQETQY
TRBD1,TRBJ1-1,TRBV27,ASSPTGKRMNTEAF